One sample yielded the 8 T cell receptor beta chains listed below, sequenced in a study of control samples from healthy donors and cancer patients. This table comes from immunoSEQ multiplex PCR, and its TCRdb copy is limited to in-frame clones, with some not included. The repertoire has under 150,000 clones, 88% of them found once; the top ten carry 3.4%. What was sequenced was blood. These receptors were collected from a man aged 35-49 years in good health.

The CDR3 spells CAWSVLGRGSEKLFF. Here the CDR3 DNA reads TGTGCCTGGAGTGTACTTGGGAGAGGGAGTGAAAAACTGTTTTTT. The V and J genes are TRBV30 and TRBJ1-4; D gene ambiguous. V lost 0 bases and J lost 7, with 15 bases in between. CDR3 size: 15 residues. Germline CDR1 reads GTSNPN; CDR2 reads SVGIG (reference sequence).

V usage is TRBV20-1 and J usage is TRBJ1-3; D is uncertain. CDR1 and CDR2 from the germline V gene are DFQATT and SNEGSKA (reference sequence). There are 11 residues in the CDR3. V was cut by 3 bases and J by 4 bases, with 4 bases left in between. The CDR3: CSAREGNTIYF. The CDR3 coding sequence is TGCAGTGCTAGGGAGGGAAACACCATATATTTT.

The rearrangement uses TRBV9 and TRBJ2-5; 9 nucleotides match TRBD2. V lost 4 bases to trimming and J lost 5 bases; unmatched junction nucleotides: 9. The CDR3 has 15 residues. Germline lookup yields CDR1 SGDLS and CDR2 YYNGEE. This CDR3 is CASSPRLAVKETQYF. The CDR3 DNA sequence: TGTGCCAGCAGCCCCAGACTAGCGGTTAAGGAGACCCAGTACTTC.

V and J are TRBV7-9 and TRBJ2-7; 8 nucleotides match TRBD1. With 0 bases clipped from V and 4 bases from J, the junction kept 5 bases outside the gene matches. Germline V gives CDR1 SEHNR, CDR2 FQNEAQ (reference sequence). The CDR3 length is 15 residues. CDR3 amino acids: CASSLAPGGKYEQYF. The DNA for the CDR3 is TGTGCCAGCAGCTTAGCTCCAGGGGGCAAGTACGAGCAGTACTTC.

The V call is TRBV12-3 or TRBV12-4, the J call TRBJ2-7, with TRBD1 matching 8 bases. Trimming at V came to 6 bases and at J to 3 bases, leaving 4 bases not matched to a gene. The CDR3 runs 13 residues. CDR3 sequence reads: CASSGQGFYEQYF. The CDR3 DNA is TGTGCCAGCAGCGGACAGGGTTTCTACGAGCAGTACTTC.

The rearrangement uses TRBV5-6 and TRBJ1-5; the match to TRBD1 covers 7 bases. This CDR3 comprises 14 residues. V shed 3 bases and J 3 bases; nucleotides not matched to a gene: 3. Germline values: CDR1 SGHDT, CDR2 YYEEEE. DNA of the CDR3: TGTGCCAGCAGCTACGGGACAGTCAATCAGCCCCAGCATTTT. Translating gives CASSYGTVNQPQHF.

Written as DNA, the CDR3 is TGCAGCGTTAAGACAGGGGGATCTGGGGCCAACGTCCTGACTTTC. As protein: CSVKTGGSGANVLTF. The chain has TRBV29-1 and TRBJ2-6; 9 bases fit TRBD1. Trimming removed 5 bases from V and 1 base from J; junction bases left unmatched: 3. Per the germline V gene, CDR1 is SQVTM and CDR2 is ANQGSEA. This CDR3 is 15 amino acids long.

This sequence joins TRBV5-1 and TRBJ1-3; D remains ambiguous. The germline V gene has CDR1 SGHRS and CDR2 YFSETQ. The CDR3 loop spans 15 amino acids. V lost 4 bases and J 1 base, leaving 12 bases between the germline ends. CDR3 sequence (DNA): TGCGCCAGCAGCACCGTAGCTGGATCTGGAAACACCATATATTTT. It translates to CASSTVAGSGNTIYF.